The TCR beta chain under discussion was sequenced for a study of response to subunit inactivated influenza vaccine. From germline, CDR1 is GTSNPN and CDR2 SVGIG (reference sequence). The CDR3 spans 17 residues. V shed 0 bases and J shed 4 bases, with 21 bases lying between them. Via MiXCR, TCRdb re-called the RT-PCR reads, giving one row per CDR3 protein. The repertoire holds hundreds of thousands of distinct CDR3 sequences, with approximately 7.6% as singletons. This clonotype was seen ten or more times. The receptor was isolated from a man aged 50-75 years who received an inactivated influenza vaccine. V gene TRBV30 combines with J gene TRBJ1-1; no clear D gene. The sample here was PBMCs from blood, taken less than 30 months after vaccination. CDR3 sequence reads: CAWSVIGLRRMGTEAFF. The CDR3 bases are TGTGCCTGGAGTGTAATAGGGCTCCGTAGGATGGGCACTGAAGCTTTCTTT.